These 27 T cell receptor beta chains were sequenced from one sample in a study of blood T cell repertoires in COVID-19. Assay: immunoSEQ multiplex PCR; the TCRdb copy retains only in-frame clones and omits some. Of a few hundred thousand clones in the sample, 80% to 85% were seen once. The material sequenced was PBMCs or T cells enriched from blood (not recorded which). The receptors come from a woman aged 45-65 years who had recovered from COVID-19.

The gene calls are TRBV4-3 and TRBJ2-1, with TRBD2 matching over 8 bases. CDR3 size: 16 residues. Germline CDR1 is LGHNA and CDR2 is YSLEER. V was pared by 0 bases and J by 4 bases, with 5 bases of the junction left unmatched. In DNA form, the CDR3 reads TGCGCCAGCAGCCAAGATGTAGCGGGGATATACAATGAGCAGTTCTTC. It specifies CASSQDVAGIYNEQFF.

The table lists this clone with a few counts. Other DNA sequences of this sample code for an identical CDR3. The V and J genes are TRBV7-8 and TRBJ1-6; TRBD1 matches at 7 bases. V lost 0 bases to trimming and J lost 2 bases; unmatched junction nucleotides: 1. Germline CDR1 SGHVS, CDR2 FQNEAQ. CDR3 length: 16 residues. The CDR3 sequence is CASSLAGTAYNSPLHF. CDR3 bases: TGTGCCAGCAGCTTAGCCGGGACAGCCTATAATTCACCCCTCCACTTT. Supplemented by reference TRBV7-8 and TRBJ1-6, the full variable domain reads GAGVSQSPRYKVAKRGQDVALRCDPISGHVSLFWYQQALGQGPEFLTYFQNEAQLDKSGLPSDRFFAERPEGSVSTLKIQRTQQEDSAVYLCASSLAGTAYNSPLHFGNGTRLTVT.

V usage is TRBV19 and J usage is TRBJ2-1; D possibly corresponds to TRBD2 (5 bases). The CDR3 is 15 residues long. Trimming took 3 bases from V and 4 from J, leaving 13 bases between them. Germline V CDR1 and CDR2: LNHDA, SQIVND (reference sequence). CDR3 protein: CASSMYYGEYNEQFF. In DNA form, the CDR3 reads TGTGCCAGTAGTATGTATTACGGGGAATACAATGAGCAGTTCTTC. The variable domain in full, with the rest retrieved from reference TRBV19 and TRBJ2-1, is DGGITQSPKYLFRKEGQNVTLSCEQNLNHDAMYWYRQDPGQGLRLIYYSQIVNDFQKGDIAEGYSVSREKKESFPLTVTSAQKNPTAFYLCASSMYYGEYNEQFFGPGTRLTVL.

Comments on this clone: At one end, the junction sequence differs from germline, possibly due to a read error. This chain uses TRBV7-7 with TRBJ2-1, with a tentative D call TRBD2 (6 bases). This CDR3 region has 14 residues. Germline CDR1 is SSHAT and CDR2 is FNYEAQ (reference sequence). The DNA for the CDR3 is TGTGCTAGCAGCCTTAGTGACGAGGCGGGGGAGCAGTTCTTC. Its translation: CASSLSDEAGEQFF.

The J gene is TRBJ1-1, the V gene TRBV11-2; no clear D. Looked up from germline, CDR1 is SGHAT and CDR2 is FQNNGV. The CDR3 length is 16 residues. Trimming removed 1 base at V and 0 bases at J, with 12 bases between. The CDR3 loop is CASSLGGSLMNTEAFF. CDR3 nucleotides: TGTGCCAGCAGCTTAGGCGGTAGCTTGATGAACACTGAAGCTTTCTTT.

The chain employs TRBV5-6 and TRBJ2-3; weak D call: TRBD2 (6 bases). The CDR3 is made up of 17 amino acids. Trimming took 10 bases from V and 0 from J, leaving 24 bases between them. Germline lookup yields CDR1 SGHDT and CDR2 YYEEEE. CDR3 coding DNA: TGTGCCTCCGGAGGGCTACGAGACCTCCTTAGCACAGATACGCAGTATTTT. It encodes CASGGLRDLLSTDTQYF.

This rearrangement joins TRBV2 to TRBJ1-3, with unresolved D. With 5 bases removed from V and 4 bases from J, the gap between germline ends came to 15 bases. Germline CDR1 is SNHLY and CDR2 is FYNNEI. The CDR3 is 15 residues long. CDR3 sequence reads: CASSLGGAYGNTIYF. Written as DNA, the CDR3 is TGTGCCAGCAGTCTGGGAGGAGCTTACGGAAACACCATATATTTT.

V usage is TRBV11-2 and J usage is TRBJ2-1; no clear D. Germline CDR1 reads SGHAT; CDR2 reads FQNNGV. The CDR3 extends over 13 amino acids. Trimming stripped 5 bases from V and 10 bases from J, with 15 bases between. The DNA of the CDR3 is TGTGCCAGCAGCCCCCAAAATTCAGGAGAGCAGTTCTTC. It translates to CASSPQNSGEQFF.

This clone was seen a few times. The chain is built from TRBV6-5 and TRBJ1-1; 7 nucleotides agree with TRBD1. Germline values: CDR1 MNHEY, CDR2 SVGAGI. V shed 6 bases and J 3 bases; nucleotides not matched to a gene: 7. The CDR3 runs to 14 residues. The CDR3: CASRKGAQDTEAFF. The CDR3 coding sequence is TGTGCCAGCAGGAAGGGGGCGCAGGACACTGAAGCTTTCTTT.

CDR3 sequence reads: CASTLGVLANQPQHF. In DNA, the CDR3 is TGTGCCAGTACCCTAGGGGTCTTAGCTAATCAGCCCCAGCATTTT. V gene TRBV19 combines with J gene TRBJ1-5; perhaps TRBD1 as D (5 bases). Per the germline V gene, CDR1 is LNHDA and CDR2 is SQIVND (reference sequence). This CDR3 region has 15 residues. Trimming took off 7 bases at V and 4 bases at J, with 17 bases between the two ends.

Only a few counts were recorded for this clone. This rearrangement joins TRBV10-1 to TRBJ2-4; 10 nucleotides align to TRBD1. Trimming took 4 bases from V and 0 from J; bases not matched to a gene: 18. CDR3 length: 21 amino acids. Germline-derived CDR1 and CDR2 are WNHNN and SYGVQD (reference sequence). The CDR3 sequence: CASSAVPRDRGPILAKNIQYF. The CDR3 nucleotides read TGCGCCAGCAGTGCCGTCCCCCGGGACAGGGGACCGATCCTAGCCAAAAACATTCAGTACTTC.

J is TRBJ1-2 and V is TRBV4-1, with 10 positions matching TRBD1. This CDR3 contains 16 residues. Germline V CDR1 and CDR2: MGHRA, YSYEKL. The junction had 9 bases not matched to a gene; V was cut back by 1 base and J by 7 bases. The CDR3 coding sequence is TGCGCCAGCAGCCAAGCCGCCCGGGACAGGGGTAGTGGCTACACCTTC. Translation: CASSQAARDRGSGYTF.

This clone has more than one count but fewer than ten. The chain employs TRBV25-1 and TRBJ1-5; D call uncertain. The germline CDR1 and CDR2 sequences are MGHDK and SYGVNS. The CDR3 contains 15 residues. Trimming pared 2 bases from V and 0 bases from J, leaving 8 bases between. The chain's CDR3 is CASSEGGFSNQPQHF. Written as DNA, the CDR3 is TGTGCCAGCAGTGAAGGAGGGTTTAGCAATCAGCCCCAGCATTTT.

The CDR3 spells CAIGQTATNEKLFF. The CDR3 coding sequence is TGTGCCATAGGACAGACTGCAACTAATGAAAAACTGTTTTTT. The chain uses TRBV2 and TRBJ1-4; tentative D call: TRBD1 (6 bases). The V gene's germline CDR1 is SNHLY and CDR2 FYNNEI. V shed 10 bases and J shed 0 bases, with 12 bases lying between them. This CDR3 has 14 residues.

This clone appeared a single time. The CDR3: CASRDIGRNQPQHF. The CDR3 bases are TGTGCCAGTCGAGACATAGGCCGAAATCAGCCCCAGCATTTT. The gene calls are TRBV19 and TRBJ1-5; D remains ambiguous. The CDR3 consists of 14 residues. V lost 8 bases to trimming and J lost 4 bases, with 15 bases between them. Germline loops: CDR1 LNHDA, CDR2 SQIVND (reference sequence).

This chain joins TRBV3-1 (or the pseudogene TRBV3-2) and TRBJ1-2; D ambiguous. The CDR3 has 12 amino acids. Trimming pared 1 base from V and 7 bases from J, leaving 7 bases between. The germline gives CDR1 LGHDT, CDR2 YNNKEL (reference sequence). DNA for the CDR3: TGTGCCAGCAGCCAAGGAGAGGGTGGCTACACCTTC. This gives the protein CASSQGEGGYTF.

V and J are TRBV19 and TRBJ2-5; 9 bases agree with TRBD2. The CDR3 spans 14 residues. V gave up 6 bases and J gave up 2 bases; unmatched junction bases: 4. Germline V gene data show CDR1 as LNHDA and CDR2 as SQIVND (reference sequence). In DNA, the CDR3 is TGTGCCAGTAGCTCGAGCGGGGGGCAAGAGACCCAGTACTTC. Translating it yields CASSSSGGQETQYF.

The chain joins TRBV30 to TRBJ2-7; TRBD2 aligns across 7 bases. Germline CDR1 is GTSNPN and CDR2 is SVGIG (reference sequence). This CDR3 contains 18 residues. With V trimmed by 2 bases and J by 0 bases, 16 bases remained unmatched. The CDR3 region is CAWSLRGLAAPSSYEQYF. CDR3 nucleotide sequence: TGTGCCTGGAGTTTAAGAGGGCTAGCGGCTCCCAGCTCCTACGAGCAGTACTTC. Drawing the rest from reference TRBV30 and TRBJ2-7, the complete variable domain is SQTIHQWPATLVQPVGSPLSLECTVEGTSNPNLYWYRQAAGRGLQLLFYSVGIGQISSEVPQNLSASRPQDRQFILSSKKLLLSDSGFYLCAWSLRGLAAPSSYEQYFGPGTRLTVT.

The chain links TRBV7-9 to TRBJ2-1; D gene unclear. This CDR3 region has 14 residues. Trimming cost V 5 bases and J 11 bases, with 19 bases left between them. Germline assignment: CDR1 SEHNR and CDR2 FQNEAQ (reference sequence). Here the CDR3 reads CASSNDGFSSKQFF. CDR3 DNA: TGTGCCAGCAGCAACGACGGATTTAGCAGTAAGCAGTTCTTC.

The chain uses TRBV3-1 (or the pseudogene TRBV3-2) and TRBJ2-5; 7 bases map to TRBD1. The CDR3 contains 16 residues. Trimming removed 3 bases from V and 1 base from J; junction bases left unmatched: 8. Germline V gene lookup returns CDR1 LGHDT and CDR2 YNNKEL (reference sequence). Written as DNA, the CDR3 is TGTGCCAGCAGCCAGTTGCCAGGGGGAGCCCAAGAGACCCAGTACTTC. Translated, it gives CASSQLPGGAQETQYF.

The rearrangement links TRBV2 to TRBJ1-2, with a tentative D call TRBD1 (5 bases). The V gene lost 11 bases and the J gene lost 4 bases, with 14 bases spanning the gap. The CDR3 spans 12 residues. Germline CDR1 and CDR2: SNHLY and FYNNEI. The CDR3 bases are TGTGCCGGGCAGGGAATCGGCTATGGCTACACCTTC. Translated: CAGQGIGYGYTF.

The rearrangement links TRBV3-1 (or the pseudogene TRBV3-2) to TRBJ2-7; 8 nucleotides agree with TRBD2. Germline trimming cut 0 bases from V and 4 bases from J; bases unmatched to any gene: 17. CDR1 is LGHDT, CDR2 YNNKEL, per germline (reference sequence). This CDR3 is 19 amino acids long. The CDR3 sequence is CASSQERTSWAGLGYEQYF. The CDR3 coding sequence is TGTGCCAGCAGCCAAGAGCGAACGAGCTGGGCGGGACTAGGGTACGAGCAGTACTTC.

This clone was picked up a small number of times. The identical CDR3 is also encoded by other nucleotide sequences in the sample. The rearrangement uses TRBV7-9 and TRBJ1-2; the D is unclear. Germline CDR1 reads SEHNR; CDR2 reads FQNEAQ (reference sequence). The CDR3 has 13 residues. The ends were cut back, 5 bases at V and 4 bases at J, with 11 bases in the middle. The CDR3 sequence: CASSPTGGYGYTF. As DNA, the CDR3 is TGTGCCAGCAGCCCTACGGGTGGCTATGGCTACACCTTC.

This clone showed up just once. The chain employs TRBV5-1 and TRBJ2-2; 9 bases are a match to TRBD1. CDR3 length: 15 amino acids. Germline CDR1 reads SGHRS; CDR2 reads YFSETQ. V was pared by 2 bases and J by 5 bases, with 4 bases of the junction left unmatched. In DNA form, the CDR3 reads TGCGCCAGCAGCTTAGTAGGACAGGGGACCGGGGAGCTGTTTTTT. This encodes CASSLVGQGTGELFF.

V usage is TRBV4-2 and J usage is TRBJ2-1; a possible D gene is TRBD1 (5 bases). V lost 0 bases and J 4 bases, leaving 10 bases between the germline ends. Germline V CDR1 and CDR2: LGHNA, YNFKEQ. The CDR3 is 15 amino acids. Here the CDR3 DNA reads TGTGCCAGCAGCCAAGAGAACAGGCCTTACAATGAGCAGTTCTTC. This gives the protein CASSQENRPYNEQFF.

The rearrangement uses TRBV3-1 (or the pseudogene TRBV3-2) and TRBJ1-1, with TRBD1 identical over 7 bases. Germline V gene data show CDR1 as LGHDT and CDR2 as YNNKEL (reference sequence). The CDR3 is made up of 15 amino acids. With V trimmed by 6 bases and J by 1 base, 8 bases remained unmatched. The CDR3 DNA reads TGTGCCAGCAGGGGTACCGGGACAGAGAACACTGAAGCTTTCTTT. Translated: CASRGTGTENTEAFF.

The chain uses TRBV11-2 and TRBJ1-2; possible D gene TRBD1, 5 bases. The V gene's germline CDR1 is SGHAT and CDR2 FQNNGV. The CDR3 sequence is 13 residues long. V was clipped by 5 bases and J by 4 bases, with 11 bases between them. For the CDR3, the DNA is TGTGCCAGCAGCCTGCTGGGGGGCTATGGCTACACCTTC. It yields the protein CASSLLGGYGYTF.